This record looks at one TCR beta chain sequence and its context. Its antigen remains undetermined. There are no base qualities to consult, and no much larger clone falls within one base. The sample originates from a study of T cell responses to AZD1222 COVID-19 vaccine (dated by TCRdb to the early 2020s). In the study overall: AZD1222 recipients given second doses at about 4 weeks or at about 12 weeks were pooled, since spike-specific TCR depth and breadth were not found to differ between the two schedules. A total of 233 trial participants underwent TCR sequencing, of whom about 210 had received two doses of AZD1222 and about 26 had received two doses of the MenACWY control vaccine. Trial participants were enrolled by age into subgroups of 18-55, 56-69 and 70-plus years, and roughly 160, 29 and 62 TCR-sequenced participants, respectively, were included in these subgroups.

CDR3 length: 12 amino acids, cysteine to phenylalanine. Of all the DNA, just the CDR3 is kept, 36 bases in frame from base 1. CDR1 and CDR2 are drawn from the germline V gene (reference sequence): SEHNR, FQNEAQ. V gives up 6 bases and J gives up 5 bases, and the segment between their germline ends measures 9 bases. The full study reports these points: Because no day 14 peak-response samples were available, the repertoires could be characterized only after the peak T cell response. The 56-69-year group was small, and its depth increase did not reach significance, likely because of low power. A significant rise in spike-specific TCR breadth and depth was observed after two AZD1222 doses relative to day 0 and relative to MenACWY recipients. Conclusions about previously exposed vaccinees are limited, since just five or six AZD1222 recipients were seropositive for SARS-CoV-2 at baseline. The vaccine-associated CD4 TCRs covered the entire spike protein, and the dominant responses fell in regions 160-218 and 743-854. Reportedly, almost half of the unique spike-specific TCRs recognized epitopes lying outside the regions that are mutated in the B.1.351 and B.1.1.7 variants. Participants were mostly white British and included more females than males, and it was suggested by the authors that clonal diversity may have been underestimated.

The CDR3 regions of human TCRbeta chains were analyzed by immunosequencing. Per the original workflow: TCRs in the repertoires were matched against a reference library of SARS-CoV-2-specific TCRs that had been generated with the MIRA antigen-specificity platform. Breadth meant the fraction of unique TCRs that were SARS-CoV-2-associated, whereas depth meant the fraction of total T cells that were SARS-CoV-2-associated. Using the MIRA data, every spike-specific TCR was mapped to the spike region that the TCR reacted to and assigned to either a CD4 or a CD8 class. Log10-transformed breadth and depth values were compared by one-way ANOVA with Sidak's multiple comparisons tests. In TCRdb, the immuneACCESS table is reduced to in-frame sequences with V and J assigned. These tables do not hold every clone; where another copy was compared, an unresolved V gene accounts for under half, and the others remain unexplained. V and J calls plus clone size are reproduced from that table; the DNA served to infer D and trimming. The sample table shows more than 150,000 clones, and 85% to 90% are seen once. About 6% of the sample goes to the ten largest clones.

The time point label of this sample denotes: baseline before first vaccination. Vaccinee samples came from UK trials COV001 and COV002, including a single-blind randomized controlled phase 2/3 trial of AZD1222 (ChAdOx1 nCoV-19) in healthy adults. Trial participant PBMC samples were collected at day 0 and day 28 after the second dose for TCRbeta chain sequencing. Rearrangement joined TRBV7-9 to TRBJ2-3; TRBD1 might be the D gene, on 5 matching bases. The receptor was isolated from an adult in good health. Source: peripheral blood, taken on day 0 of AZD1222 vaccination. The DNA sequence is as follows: TGTGCCAGCAGTCCTCAGGGAGATACGCAGTATTTT. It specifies CASSPQGDTQYF.